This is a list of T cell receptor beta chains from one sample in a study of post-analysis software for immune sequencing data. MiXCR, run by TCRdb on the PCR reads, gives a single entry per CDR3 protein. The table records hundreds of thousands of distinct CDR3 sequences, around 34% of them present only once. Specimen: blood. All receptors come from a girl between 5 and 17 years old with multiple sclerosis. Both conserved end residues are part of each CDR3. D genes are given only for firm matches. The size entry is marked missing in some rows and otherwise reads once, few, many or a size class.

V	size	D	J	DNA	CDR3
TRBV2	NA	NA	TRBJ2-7	TGTGCCAGCAGGGTGGGAGGGGGCTACAATGAGCAGTACTTC	CASRVGGGYNEQYF
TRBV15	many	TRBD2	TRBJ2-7	TGTGCCACCAGCTTTGGACTAGCGGGACCGTCCTACGAGCAGTACTTC	CATSFGLAGPSYEQYF
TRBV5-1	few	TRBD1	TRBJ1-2	TGCGCCAGCAGCCAAATGAACCGGGACAGTAACTATGGCTACACCTTC	CASSQMNRDSNYGYTF
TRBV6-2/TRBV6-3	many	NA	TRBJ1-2	TGTGCCAGCAGTTACGGCTCTGGCTACACCTTC	CASSYGSGYTF
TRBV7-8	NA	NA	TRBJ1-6	TGTGCCAGCAGCAGCTGGACAAATAATTCACCCCTCCACTTT	CASSSWTNNSPLHF
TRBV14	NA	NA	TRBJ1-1	TGTGCCAGCAGCATCAGGGTTTTCACTGAAGCTTTCTTT	CASSIRVFTEAFF
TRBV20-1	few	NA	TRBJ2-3	TGCAGTGGGGGGCCACAGACTCATACGCAGTATTTT	CSGGPQTHTQYF
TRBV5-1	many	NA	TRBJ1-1	TGCGCCAGCAGCGCTCGCCTGACACCAAGCGTGGCTGAAGCTTTCTTT	CASSARLTPSVAEAFF
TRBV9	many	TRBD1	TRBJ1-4	TGTGCCAGCAGCGCCCACCGGGACAGCTTAGTTGCAACTAATGAAAAACTGTTTTTT	CASSAHRDSLVATNEKLFF
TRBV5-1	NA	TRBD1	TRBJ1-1	TGCGCCAGCAGCTTGGGACAGGGGGCGCGGTTGGCTTTCTTT	CASSLGQGARLAFF
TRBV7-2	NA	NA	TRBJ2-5	TGTGCCAGCAGCCCCAGTTGGCAAGAGACCCAGTACTTC	CASSPSWQETQYF
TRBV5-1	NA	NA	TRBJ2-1	TGCGCCAGCAGCTTCTCTCCCCAGAGCTCCTACAATGAGCAGTTCTTC	CASSFSPQSSYNEQFF
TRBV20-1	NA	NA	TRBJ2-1	TGCAGTGCGGGAGGATTAAGCTCCTACAATGAGCAGTTCTTC	CSAGGLSSYNEQFF
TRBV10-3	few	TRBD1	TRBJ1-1	TGTGCCACCTTTCGGACAGGGTGGAACACTGAAGCTTTCTTT	CATFRTGWNTEAFF
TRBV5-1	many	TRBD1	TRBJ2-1	TGCGCCAGCAGCTTCAGGGGGCAGACAGGAGAGGAGCAGTTCTTC	CASSFRGQTGEEQFF
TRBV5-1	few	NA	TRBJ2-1	TGCGCCAGCAGCCCGCTGGAAGGTCCGGCGCAGTTCTTC	CASSPLEGPAQFF
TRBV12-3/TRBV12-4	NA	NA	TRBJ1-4	TGTGCCAGCAGCCCAGAGATTAATGAAAAACTGTTTTTT	CASSPEINEKLFF
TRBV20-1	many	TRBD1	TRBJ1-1	TGCAGTGCTCAGACAGGGAGGGCCACTGAAGCTTTCTTT	CSAQTGRATEAFF
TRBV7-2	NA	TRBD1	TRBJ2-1	TGTGCCAGCGACAGGACAGGGGCCGAGAATGAGCAGTTCTTC	CASDRTGAENEQFF
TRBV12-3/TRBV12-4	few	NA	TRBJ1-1	TGTGCCAGCAGTCCCCCGGGGAGGGGTGAAGCTTTCTTT	CASSPPGRGEAFF
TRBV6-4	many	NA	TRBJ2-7	TGTGCCAGCAGTGGCCGCATTTACGAGCAGTACTTC	CASSGRIYEQYF
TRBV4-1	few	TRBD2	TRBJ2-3	TGCGCCAGCAGCCGGACTAGCGGGGGTCCCGACACAGATACGCAGTATTTT	CASSRTSGGPDTDTQYF
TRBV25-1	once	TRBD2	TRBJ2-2	TGTGCCAGCAGTAAGGCTAGCGGGGGGGTCTGGAACACCGGGGAGCTGTTTTTT	CASSKASGGVWNTGELFF
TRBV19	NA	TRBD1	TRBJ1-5	TGTGCCAGTCGAATTGGACAGGGCCTTCAGCCCCAGCATTTT	CASRIGQGLQPQHF
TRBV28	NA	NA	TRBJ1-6	TGTGCCAGCAGCCCCCTTCCGGGACAACGAAATTCACCCCTCCACTTT	CASSPLPGQRNSPLHF
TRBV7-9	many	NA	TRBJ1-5	TGTGCCAGCAGCTTGGGGAGGGGAAGCAATCAGCCCCAGCATTTT	CASSLGRGSNQPQHF
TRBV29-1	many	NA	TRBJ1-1	TGCAGCGTTGCCACAGGGAGCACTGAAGCTTTCTTT	CSVATGSTEAFF
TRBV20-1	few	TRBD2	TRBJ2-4	TGCAGTGCTGAACTAGCGGGGAGTGGGGCCAAAAACATTCAGTACTTC	CSAELAGSGAKNIQYF
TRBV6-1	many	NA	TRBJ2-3	TGTGCCAGCACTGTCCTGACGGGAGCGGGAGATACGCAGTATTTT	CASTVLTGAGDTQYF
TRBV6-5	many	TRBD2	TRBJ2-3	TGTGCCAGCAGCCGACTAGCGGGGGTGACAACAGATACGCAGTATTTT	CASSRLAGVTTDTQYF
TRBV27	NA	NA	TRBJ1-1	TGTGCCAGCAGTTTCGCGGACAGCCTTGAAGCTTTCTTT	CASSFADSLEAFF
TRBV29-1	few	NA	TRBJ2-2	TGCAGCGTAGGCCAGCTGAACACCGGGGAGCTGTTTTTT	CSVGQLNTGELFF
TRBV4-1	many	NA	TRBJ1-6	TGCGCCAGCAGCCATGGGAATCGGGACCCCGGGAATTCACCCCTCCACTTT	CASSHGNRDPGNSPLHF
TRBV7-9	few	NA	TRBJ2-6	TGTGCCAGCAGCTTAGCGGGCATTGGAGGGAACTCTGGGGCCAACGTCCTGACTTTC	CASSLAGIGGNSGANVLTF
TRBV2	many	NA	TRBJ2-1	TGTGCCAGCAGTGAAGCGCCGGCGGAGCAGTTCTTC	CASSEAPAEQFF
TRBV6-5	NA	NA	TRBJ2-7	TGTGCCAGCAGTTCATACAGTGCGGTGTACGAGCAGTACTTC	CASSSYSAVYEQYF
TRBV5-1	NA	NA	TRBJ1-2	TGCGCCAGCAGCTTGGCCGATATAGGGGGCTATGGCTACACCTTC	CASSLADIGGYGYTF
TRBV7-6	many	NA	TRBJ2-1	TGTGCCAGCAGCTTAGAACAGGGCTACAATGAGCAGTTCTTC	CASSLEQGYNEQFF
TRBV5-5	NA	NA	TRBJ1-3	TGTGCCAGCAGCTTGACAGCTCCGGGAAACACCATATATTTT	CASSLTAPGNTIYF
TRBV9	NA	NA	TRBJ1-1	TGTGCCAGCAGCGTAGCTAACAGGTTGAACACTGAAGCTTTCTTT	CASSVANRLNTEAFF